This TCR beta chain was found in a study of T-cell memory formation after mild COVID-19. Study results and limitations: Pre-infection memory already had some responding clones, implying cross-reactive memory joined. CD4+ clones that contracted lay mainly in CM and EM; CD8+ ones lay in EMRA. Second-wave clones with a day 37 peak had unconfirmed SARS-CoV-2 specificity.

About this clonotype: Antigen: not known. Mismatch with germline at one junction end may stem from a read error.

Germline CDR1 reads SGHTA; CDR2 reads FQGNSA. CDR3 length: 14 amino acids. TCRdb reprocessed the 5' RACE reads with MiXCR, giving one entry per CDR3 protein. The sample lists some 450,000 distinct CDR3 sequences, around 19% occurring once. The chain carries TRBV7-2 and TRBJ2-5, with a possible D match to TRBD2 (5 bases). Sequenced sample: PBMCs or a T cell subset sorted from them (not recorded which). The TCR was taken from an adult woman who had mild COVID-19 (a few samples of this study predate the infection). Cell type and time point are not known. The CDR3 reads CASSLESLRAGLHF. CDR3 DNA sequence: TGTGCCAGCAGCTTGGAGTCATTGAGGGCGGGCCTGCACTTC.